What follows is one TCR beta chain and its context. Looked up from germline, CDR1 is SGHAT and CDR2 is FQDESV (reference sequence). The V and J ends lost 0 bases and 9 bases respectively, with 6 bases between them. The CDR3 is 13 amino acids. The data were obtained in a study of blood T cell repertoires in COVID-19. About the study: Both acute and convalescent COVID-19 samples were obtained from the United States, Italy and Spain. T cells, B-cell-depleted T cells, or PBMCs provided the cDNA or gDNA that served as material.

Original analysis: The authors estimated nucleated cell counts from reference gene primer amplification. The method was immunoSEQ multiplex PCR; TCRdb's version includes in-frame clones alone and lacks a portion of them. V, J and clone size reflect that table, while D and trimming were determined from the DNA. The table lists about 260,000 clones, about 83% of them singletons. The rearrangement links TRBV11-1 to TRBJ1-6; D gene unclear. The source material was peripheral blood. This receptor was identified in a woman aged 45 to 65 who had recovered from COVID-19. CDR3 nucleotides: TGTGCCAGCAGCTTAGCCCCGCGTTCACCCCTCCACTTT. Its protein is CASSLAPRSPLHF.